This T cell receptor beta chain was sequenced for a study of T cell repertoires in cytomegalovirus infection. Overall study context: Matching HLA type and CMV infection were both indicated by public TCR beta signatures. Notes on the study in general: CMV-specific TCR beta clonotypes restricted by HLA-C were the ones dominating the ex vivo response. Based on cumulative public TCR beta family frequency, carriers of CMV plus the relevant HLA were identified.

CDR1 is SGHTA, CDR2 FQGNSA, per germline. The CDR3 sequence is 16 residues long. The trim removed 5 bases at V and 6 bases at J, leaving 13 bases unmatched. This clonotype was seen at least ten times. What it binds is unknown. From the reads, TCRdb called clonotypes with MiXCR, one entry per CDR3 protein. The table records 300,000 to 400,000 distinct CDR3 sequences, around a sixth of them present only once. This receptor was taken from a human donor in good health (CMV status not recorded). Some clones in this sample may be carry-over from other donors' samples. The sample consisted of PBMCs. V is TRBV7-2 and J is TRBJ1-5, with 7 bases fitting TRBD1. The CDR3 bases are TGTGCCAGCAGCCTCTCCAGGGGGGGTTTGGGTCAGCCCCAGCATTTT. Encoded protein: CASSLSRGGLGQPQHF.